The sequence of this T cell receptor beta chain was determined in a study of tumor-infiltrating lymphocytes in primary liver carcinoma. Study at large: The neoplasms were of stage T1-T3 N0M0, with dimensions of roughly 4.2 to 10 cm across.

Details on this clonotype: Its antigen remains unidentified.

This CDR3 comprises 15 residues. Germline CDR1 MGHRA, CDR2 YSYEKL. Study-wide points: Paired tumor-adjacent and tumor-blood samples overlapped less than tumor region pairs did. Compared with blood, tumor repertoires held significantly more in their top 250 clones.

TCR beta cDNA came from about 470 ng total RNA, primed with a constant-region primer. Nested multiplex PCR, run for three rounds with slightly modified ARM-PCR, yielded TCR beta libraries. A C-beta reverse primer was combined with TRBV1-TRBV30 forward primers in the first two PCR rounds, and each round had approximately 10 cycles. TCRdb passed the multiplex PCR reads through MiXCR, listing each CDR3 protein once. The sample records about 330,000 distinct CDR3 sequences, about 61% being singletons. Alongside blood RNA obtained from unsorted whole blood, germline DNA was also extracted. V and J are TRBV4-1 and TRBJ2-7, with D possibly matching TRBD2 (6 bases). The sequence was collected from a man in his forties with primary liver carcinoma and hepatitis B virus infection. Material for sequencing was peripheral blood. CDR3 protein: CVNSQVPAGRYEQYF. In nucleotides, the CDR3 is TGCGTCAACAGCCAAGTGCCAGCGGGCCGCTACGAGCAGTACTTC.